This T cell receptor (beta chain) was found in a study of shared clonotypes between healthy human individuals. Study findings and constraints: Non-shared clonotypes had lower generation probabilities than those shared by all four donors. A generally larger estimated richness was seen in naive subsets than in memory subsets. Blood was the only sampled material, and tissue repertoires likely differ.

Only in-frame clones appear in the TCRdb table, and some are missing; sequencing was by immunoSEQ multiplex PCR. The table lists 2.3 million or so clones, over 85% of them singletons. Germline V gene sequence: CDR1 MGHRA, CDR2 YSYEKL. CDR3 length: 12 residues. V was pared by 0 bases and J by 4 bases, with 3 bases between. This clone was seen a few times. Its antigen is unidentified. Healthy HIV-negative adults with no recent acute infections or vaccinations were recruited as donors. The receptor was derived from a man between 18 and 35 years old in good health. Some clones in this sample may be carry-over from other donors' samples. The chain employs TRBV4-1 and TRBJ1-2, with D unclear. Sequences were obtained from naive CD4+ T cells from PBMCs. As to subset: CD45RA+ positively selected. CDR3 bases: TGCGCCAGCAGCCAAGAGGCCTATGGCTACACCTTC. It encodes CASSQEAYGYTF.